A single sample is the source of the 5 T cell receptor beta chains below, sequenced in a study of blood T cell repertoires in COVID-19. Assay used: immunoSEQ multiplex PCR; TCRdb lists only in-frame clones, some missing. Here the sample spans a few hundred thousand clones, 90% being singletons. Sequenced input: PBMCs or T cells enriched from blood (not recorded which). The receptors were gathered from a woman aged 18-29 years with acute COVID-19.

The chain employs TRBV28 and TRBJ2-7; 8 bases agree with TRBD2. From germline, CDR1 is MDHEN and CDR2 SYDVKM. This CDR3 comprises 14 residues. Unmatched junction bases numbered 7, after V lost 7 bases and J lost 2 bases. The CDR3 reads CASTLGLVAYEQYF. Here the CDR3 DNA reads TGTGCCAGCACCTTGGGACTAGTTGCCTACGAGCAGTACTTC.

The chain is built from TRBV6-5 and TRBJ1-2, with D possibly matching TRBD1 (5 bases). Trimming took off 2 bases at V and 5 bases at J, with 15 bases between the two ends. CDR1 MNHEY and CDR2 SVGAGI come from the germline V gene. The CDR3 extends over 15 amino acids. The CDR3 sequence is CASSYSRDGLYGYTF. CDR3 bases: TGTGCCAGCAGTTACAGCCGGGACGGACTATATGGCTACACCTTC.

Here the CDR3 DNA reads TGTGCCAGCAGGTACCGGGACAGGGGTACCGGGGAGCTGTTTTTT. Translated, it gives CASRYRDRGTGELFF. The chain combines TRBV3-1 (or the pseudogene TRBV3-2) with TRBJ2-2, with TRBD1 matching over 10 bases. There are 15 residues in the CDR3. Germline V gene sequence: CDR1 LGHDT, CDR2 YNNKEL (reference sequence). With V trimmed by 6 bases and J by 5 bases, 6 bases remained unmatched.

The V and J genes are TRBV28 and TRBJ1-2; 10 bases are a match to TRBD1. The CDR3 runs to 15 residues. The germline CDR1 and CDR2 sequences are MDHEN and SYDVKM. Losses at the gene ends were 6 bases for V and 5 bases for J; bases not matched to a gene: 9. CDR3 region: CASRVLGTGVYGYTF. In nucleotides, the CDR3 is TGTGCCAGCAGGGTGCTAGGGACAGGGGTATATGGCTACACCTTC.

CDR3 coding DNA: TGTCGGGGGGATTGGGAGACCCAGTACTTC. Residues: CRGDWETQYF. The chain recombines TRBV7-8 with TRBJ2-5; TRBD2 matches 7 bases. CDR1 is SGHVS, CDR2 FQNEAQ, per germline. The CDR3 loop spans 10 amino acids.